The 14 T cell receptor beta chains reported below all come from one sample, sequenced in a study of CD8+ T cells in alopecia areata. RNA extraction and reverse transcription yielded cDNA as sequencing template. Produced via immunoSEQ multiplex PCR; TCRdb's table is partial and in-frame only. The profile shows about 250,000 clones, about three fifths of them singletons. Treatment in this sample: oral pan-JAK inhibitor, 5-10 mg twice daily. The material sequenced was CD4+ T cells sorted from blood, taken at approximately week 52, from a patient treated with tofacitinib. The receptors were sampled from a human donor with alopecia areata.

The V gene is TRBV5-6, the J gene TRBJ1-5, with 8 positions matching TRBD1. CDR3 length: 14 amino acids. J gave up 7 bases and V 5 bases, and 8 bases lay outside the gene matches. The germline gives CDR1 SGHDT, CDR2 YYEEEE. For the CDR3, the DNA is TGTGCCAGCAGTTTACAGGGGGTTTGGCAGCCCCAGCATTTT. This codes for CASSLQGVWQPQHF.

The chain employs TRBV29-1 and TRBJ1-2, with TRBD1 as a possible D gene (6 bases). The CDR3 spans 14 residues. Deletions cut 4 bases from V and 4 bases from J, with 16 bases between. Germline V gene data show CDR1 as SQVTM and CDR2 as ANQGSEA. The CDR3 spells CSVGATGNRYGYTF. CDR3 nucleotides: TGCAGCGTTGGGGCGACAGGCAACCGCTATGGCTACACCTTC.

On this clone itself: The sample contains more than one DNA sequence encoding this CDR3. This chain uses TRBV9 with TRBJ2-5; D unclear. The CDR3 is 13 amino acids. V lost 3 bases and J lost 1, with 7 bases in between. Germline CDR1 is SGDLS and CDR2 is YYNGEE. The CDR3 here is CASSAPGQETQYF. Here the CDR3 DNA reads TGTGCCAGCAGCGCTCCGGGCCAAGAGACCCAGTACTTC.

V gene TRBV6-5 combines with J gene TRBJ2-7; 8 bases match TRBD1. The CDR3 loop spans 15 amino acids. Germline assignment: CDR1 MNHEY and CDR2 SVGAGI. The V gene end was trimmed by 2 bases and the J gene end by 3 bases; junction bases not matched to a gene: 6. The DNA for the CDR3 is TGTGCCAGCAGTTACCTACAGGGGGTCGGCTACGAGCAGTACTTC. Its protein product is CASSYLQGVGYEQYF.

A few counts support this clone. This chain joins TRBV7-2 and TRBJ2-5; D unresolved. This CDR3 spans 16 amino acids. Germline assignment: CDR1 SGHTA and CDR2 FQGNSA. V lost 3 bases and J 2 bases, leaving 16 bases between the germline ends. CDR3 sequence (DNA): TGTGCCAGCAGCTTGGAAATAGCCCTACAGCAAGAGACCCAGTACTTC. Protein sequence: CASSLEIALQQETQYF.

This CDR3 reads CASSQPTGLEETQYF. The DNA of the CDR3 is TGTGCCAGCAGCCAACCAACAGGGTTGGAAGAGACCCAGTACTTC. This chain connects TRBV4-2 to TRBJ2-5, with D possibly matching TRBD1 (6 bases). CDR1 LGHNA and CDR2 YNFKEQ come from the germline V gene. There are 15 residues in the CDR3. The V gene lost 2 bases and the J gene lost 3 bases, with 13 bases spanning the gap.

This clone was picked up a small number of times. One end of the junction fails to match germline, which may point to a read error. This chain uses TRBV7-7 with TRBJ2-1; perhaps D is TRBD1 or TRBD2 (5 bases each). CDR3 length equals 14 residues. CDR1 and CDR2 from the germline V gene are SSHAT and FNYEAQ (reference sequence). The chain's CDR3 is CASSPGAGPNEQFF. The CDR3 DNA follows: TGTGCTAGCAGCCCCGGGGCAGGACCCAATGAGCAGTTCTTC.

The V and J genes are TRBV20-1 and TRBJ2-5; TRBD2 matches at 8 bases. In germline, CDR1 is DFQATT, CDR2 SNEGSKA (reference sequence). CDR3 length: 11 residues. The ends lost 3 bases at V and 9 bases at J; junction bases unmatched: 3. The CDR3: CSASFGGAQYF. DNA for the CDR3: TGCAGTGCTAGCTTCGGGGGGGCCCAGTACTTC.

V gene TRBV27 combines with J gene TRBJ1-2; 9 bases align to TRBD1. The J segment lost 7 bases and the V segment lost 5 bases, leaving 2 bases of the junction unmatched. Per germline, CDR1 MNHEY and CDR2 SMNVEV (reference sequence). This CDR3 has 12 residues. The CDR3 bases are TGTGCCAGCAGTACAGGGGGCGTTGGCTACACCTTC. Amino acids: CASSTGGVGYTF.

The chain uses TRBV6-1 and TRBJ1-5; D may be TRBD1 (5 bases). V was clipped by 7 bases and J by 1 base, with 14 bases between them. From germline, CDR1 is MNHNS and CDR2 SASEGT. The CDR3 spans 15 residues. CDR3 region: CASTQRGPSNQPQHF. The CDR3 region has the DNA TGTGCCAGCACTCAAAGGGGCCCAAGCAATCAGCCCCAGCATTTT.

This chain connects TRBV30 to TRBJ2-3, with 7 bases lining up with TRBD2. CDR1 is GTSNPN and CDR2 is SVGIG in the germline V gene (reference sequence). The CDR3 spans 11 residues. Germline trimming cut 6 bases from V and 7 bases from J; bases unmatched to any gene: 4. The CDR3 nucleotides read TGTGCCTGCCCCGGGGGGTATACGCAGTATTTT. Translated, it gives CACPGGYTQYF.

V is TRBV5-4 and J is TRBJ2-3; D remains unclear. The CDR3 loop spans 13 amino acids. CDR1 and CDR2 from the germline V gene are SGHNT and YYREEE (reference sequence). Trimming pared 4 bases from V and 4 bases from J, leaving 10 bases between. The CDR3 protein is CASSRTGPDTQYF. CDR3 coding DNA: TGTGCCAGCAGCCGCACTGGCCCAGATACGCAGTATTTT.

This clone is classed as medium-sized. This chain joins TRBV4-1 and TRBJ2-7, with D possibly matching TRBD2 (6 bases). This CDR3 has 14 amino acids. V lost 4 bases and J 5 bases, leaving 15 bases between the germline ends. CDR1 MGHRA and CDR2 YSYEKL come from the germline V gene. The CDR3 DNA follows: TGCGCCAGCAGCCTGGGACTCCGGGCCGACGAGCAGTACTTC. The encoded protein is CASSLGLRADEQYF.

CDR3 DNA: TGCGCCAGCAGCTTGGGACAGGGGAACAATCAGCCCCAGCATTTT. It specifies CASSLGQGNNQPQHF. This chain connects TRBV5-1 to TRBJ1-5; 8 nucleotides align to TRBD1. Germline trimming cut 0 bases from V and 3 bases from J; bases unmatched to any gene: 2. Per germline, CDR1 SGHRS and CDR2 YFSETQ. There are 15 residues in the CDR3.